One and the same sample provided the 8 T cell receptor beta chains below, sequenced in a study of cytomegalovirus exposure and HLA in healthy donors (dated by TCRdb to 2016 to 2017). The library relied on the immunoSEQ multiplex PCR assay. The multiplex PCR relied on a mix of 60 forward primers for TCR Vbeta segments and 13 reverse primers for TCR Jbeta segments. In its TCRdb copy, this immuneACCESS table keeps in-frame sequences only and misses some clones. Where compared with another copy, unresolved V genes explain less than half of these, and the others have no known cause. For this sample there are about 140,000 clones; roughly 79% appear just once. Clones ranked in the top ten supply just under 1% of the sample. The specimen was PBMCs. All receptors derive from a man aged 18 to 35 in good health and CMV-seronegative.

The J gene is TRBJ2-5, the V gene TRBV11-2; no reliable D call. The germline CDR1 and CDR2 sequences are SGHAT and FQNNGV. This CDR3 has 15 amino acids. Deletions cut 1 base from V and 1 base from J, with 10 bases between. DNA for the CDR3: TGTGCCAGCAGCTTAGTACTCTCCGCCCAAGAGACCCAGTACTTC. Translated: CASSLVLSAQETQYF.

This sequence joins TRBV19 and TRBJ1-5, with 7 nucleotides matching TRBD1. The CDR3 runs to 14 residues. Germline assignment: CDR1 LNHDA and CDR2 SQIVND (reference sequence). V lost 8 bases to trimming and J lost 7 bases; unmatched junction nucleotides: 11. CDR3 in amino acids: CASSFGTEKQPQHF. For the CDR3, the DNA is TGTGCCAGTTCATTCGGGACAGAGAAGCAGCCCCAGCATTTT.

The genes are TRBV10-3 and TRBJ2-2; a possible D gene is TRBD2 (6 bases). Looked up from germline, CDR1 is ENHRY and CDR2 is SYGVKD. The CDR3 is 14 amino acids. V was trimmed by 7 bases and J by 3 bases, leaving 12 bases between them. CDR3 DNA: TGTGCCATCACGGAAGGAGGGCACACCGGGGAGCTGTTTTTT. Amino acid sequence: CAITEGGHTGELFF.

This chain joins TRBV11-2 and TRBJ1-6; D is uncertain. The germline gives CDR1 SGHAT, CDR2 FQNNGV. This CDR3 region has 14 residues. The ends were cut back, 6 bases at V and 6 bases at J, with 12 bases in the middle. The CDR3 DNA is TGTGCCAGCAGGCCAGACGGACTTAATTCACCCCTCCACTTT. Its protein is CASRPDGLNSPLHF. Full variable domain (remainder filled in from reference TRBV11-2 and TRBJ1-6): EAGVAQSPRYKIIEKRQSVAFWCNPISGHATLYWYQQILGQGPKLLIQFQNNGVVDDSQLPKDRFSAERLKGVDSTLKIQPAKLEDSAVYLCASRPDGLNSPLHFGNGTRLTVT.

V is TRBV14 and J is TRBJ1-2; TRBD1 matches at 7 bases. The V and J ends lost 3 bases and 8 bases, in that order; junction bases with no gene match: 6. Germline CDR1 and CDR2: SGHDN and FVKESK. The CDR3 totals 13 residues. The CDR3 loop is CASSHDRVGGYTF. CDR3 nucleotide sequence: TGTGCCAGCAGCCATGACAGGGTCGGCGGCTACACCTTC.

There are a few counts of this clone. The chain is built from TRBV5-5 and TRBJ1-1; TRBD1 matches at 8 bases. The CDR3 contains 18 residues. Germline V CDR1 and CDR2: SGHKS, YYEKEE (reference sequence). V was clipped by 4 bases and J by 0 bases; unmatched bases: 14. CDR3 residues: CASSRNTGTGILNTEAFF. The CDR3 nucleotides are TGTGCCAGCAGCAGGAACACCGGGACAGGAATCTTGAACACTGAAGCTTTCTTT.

In nucleotides, the CDR3 is TGTGCCAGCAGCCCGGGACAGGGGGCTAGCACAGATACGCAGTATTTT. Its protein is CASSPGQGASTDTQYF. The rearrangement links TRBV11-3 to TRBJ2-3; 12 bases are a match to TRBD1. The J segment lost 0 bases and the V segment lost 5 bases, leaving 3 bases of the junction unmatched. This CDR3 has 16 residues. Germline values: CDR1 SGHNT, CDR2 YENEEA.

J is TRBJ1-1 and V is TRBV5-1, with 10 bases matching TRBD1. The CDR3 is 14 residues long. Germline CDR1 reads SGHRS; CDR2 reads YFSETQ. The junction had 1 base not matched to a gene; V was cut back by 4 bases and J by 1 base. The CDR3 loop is CASSGDRGNTEAFF. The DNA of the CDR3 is TGCGCCAGCAGCGGGGACAGGGGGAACACTGAAGCTTTCTTT.